This T cell receptor (beta chain) was identified during a study of Ad26.COV2.S vaccination and SARS-CoV-2 variants. Libraries were prepared by immunoSEQ multiplex PCR; TCRdb keeps only in-frame clonotypes and omits some of them. The repertoire holds 510,000 or so clones, with approximately 88% as singletons. The sample's treatment: 15 to 20 received Ad26.COV2.S at low or high dose, single or two shots; roughly five received placebo; per-sample allocation not given. Vaccine and placebo recipients were sampled on day 63 after the first injection. Boston hosted the donor, who was an adult aged 18-55 years. The CDR3 has 13 residues. In germline, CDR1 is SGHDN, CDR2 FVKESK. The J segment lost 3 bases and the V segment lost 1 base, leaving 0 bases of the junction unmatched.

The J gene is TRBJ2-7, the V gene TRBV14, with TRBD2 matching over 7 bases. The receptor's source is a person between 18 and 65 years old who received the Ad26.COV2.S COVID-19 vaccine or a placebo. The sequencing here drew on peripheral blood, taken in a trial of Ad26.COV2.S vaccine versus placebo. In DNA form, the CDR3 reads TGTGCCAGCAGCCAAGGGACTAGCTACGAGCAGTACTTC. Amino acid sequence: CASSQGTSYEQYF.